This T cell receptor beta chain came from a study of T cell repertoires in cytomegalovirus infection. At the level of the study: Recently identified HLA-C-restricted CMV epitopes were used, and well-studied HLA-B-restricted CMV epitopes were used as well. Evidence of both CMV infection and a matching HLA type came from public TCR beta signatures. Study-wide results and caveats: HLA-C-restricted TCR beta clonotypes specific for CMV led the ex vivo response. The cumulative frequency of public TCR beta families distinguished individuals who carried CMV together with the relevant HLA.

TCRdb re-analysed the reads in MiXCR, keeping a single row per CDR3 protein. The repertoire has 200,000 or so distinct CDR3 sequences, about 40% of them found once; the top ten carry approximately 60%. This clonotype has more than one count but fewer than ten. The antigen remains unidentified. This TCR was sampled from a human donor in good health (CMV status not recorded). Some clones in this sample may be carry-over from other donors' samples. The source material was CD8+ T cells from cultured PBMCs, sampled from culture after CMV antigen stimulation.

The DNA of the CDR3 is TGTGCCAGCAGCCCTATTGCGGGGGGGGCCAGCAATGAGCAGTTCTTC. Amino acid sequence: CASSPIAGGASNEQFF. The chain couples TRBV3-1 to TRBJ2-1; 9 bases are a match to TRBD2. There are 16 residues in the CDR3. The germline V gene encodes CDR1 LGHDT and CDR2 YNNKEL (reference sequence). V lost 4 bases and J lost 6; bases outside the gene matches: 10.